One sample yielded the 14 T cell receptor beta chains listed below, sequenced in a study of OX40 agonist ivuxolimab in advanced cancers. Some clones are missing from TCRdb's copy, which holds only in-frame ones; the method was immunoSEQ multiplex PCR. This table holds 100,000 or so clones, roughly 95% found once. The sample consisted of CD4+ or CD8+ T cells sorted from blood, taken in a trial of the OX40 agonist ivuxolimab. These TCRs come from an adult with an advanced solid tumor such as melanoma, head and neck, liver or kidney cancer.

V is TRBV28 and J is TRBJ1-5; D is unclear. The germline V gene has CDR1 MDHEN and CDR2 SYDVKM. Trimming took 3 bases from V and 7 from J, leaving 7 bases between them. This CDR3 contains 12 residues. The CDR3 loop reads CASSFPFQPQHF. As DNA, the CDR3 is TGTGCCAGCAGTTTTCCCTTCCAGCCCCAGCATTTT.

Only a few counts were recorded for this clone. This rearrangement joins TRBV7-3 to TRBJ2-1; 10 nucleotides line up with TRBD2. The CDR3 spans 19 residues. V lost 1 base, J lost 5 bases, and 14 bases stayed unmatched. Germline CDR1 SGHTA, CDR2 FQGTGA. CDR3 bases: TGTGCCAGCAGCTTAAACCCGGGACTTAGCGGGGGGCCCGACAATGAGCAGTTCTTC. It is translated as CASSLNPGLSGGPDNEQFF. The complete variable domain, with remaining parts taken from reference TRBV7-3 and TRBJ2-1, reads GAGVSQTPSNKVTEKGKYVELRCDPISGHTALYWYRQSLGQGPEFLIYFQGTGAADDSGLPNDRFFAVRPEGSVSTLKIQRTERGDSAVYLCASSLNPGLSGGPDNEQFFGPGTRLTVL.

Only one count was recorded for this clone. Here the CDR3 reads CASSDSHPPVYNEQFF. For the CDR3, the DNA is TGTGCCAGCAGTGACTCTCACCCTCCCGTATACAATGAGCAGTTCTTC. The gene calls are TRBV6-4 and TRBJ2-1; D not certain. Trimming left V 0 bases short and J 4 bases short, with 13 bases between. The CDR3 sequence is 16 residues long. The V gene's germline CDR1 is MRHNA and CDR2 SNTAGT.

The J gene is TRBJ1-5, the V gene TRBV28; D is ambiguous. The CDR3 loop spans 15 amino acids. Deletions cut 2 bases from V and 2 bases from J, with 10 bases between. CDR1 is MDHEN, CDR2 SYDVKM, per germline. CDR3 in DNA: TGTGCCAGCAGTTTAGTAGGATACGGCAATCAGCCCCAGCATTTT. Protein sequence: CASSLVGYGNQPQHF.

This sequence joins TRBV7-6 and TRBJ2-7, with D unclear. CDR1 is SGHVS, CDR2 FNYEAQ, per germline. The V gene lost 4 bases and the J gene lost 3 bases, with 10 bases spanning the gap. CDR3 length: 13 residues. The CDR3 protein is CASSSTLDYEQYF. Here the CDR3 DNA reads TGTGCCAGCAGCTCGACTTTAGACTACGAGCAGTACTTC.

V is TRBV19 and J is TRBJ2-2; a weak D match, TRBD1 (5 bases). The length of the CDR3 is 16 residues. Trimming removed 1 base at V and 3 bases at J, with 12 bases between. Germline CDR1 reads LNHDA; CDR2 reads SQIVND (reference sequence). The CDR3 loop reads CASSIGVDSYTGELFF. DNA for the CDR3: TGTGCCAGTAGTATAGGTGTCGACAGCTACACCGGGGAGCTGTTTTTT.

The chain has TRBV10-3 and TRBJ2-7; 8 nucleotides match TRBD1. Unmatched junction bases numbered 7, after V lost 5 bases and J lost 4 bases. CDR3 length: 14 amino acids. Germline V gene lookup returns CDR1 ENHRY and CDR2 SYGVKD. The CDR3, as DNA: TGTGCCATCAGTCCTCAAGACAGGGGATACGAGCAGTACTTC. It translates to CAISPQDRGYEQYF.

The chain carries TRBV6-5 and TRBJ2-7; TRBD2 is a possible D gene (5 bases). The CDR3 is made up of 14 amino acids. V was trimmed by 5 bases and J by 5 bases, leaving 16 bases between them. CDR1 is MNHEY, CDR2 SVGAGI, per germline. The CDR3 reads CASSRDPLAHEQYF. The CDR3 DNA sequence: TGTGCCAGCAGTCGGGATCCCCTGGCGCACGAGCAGTACTTC.

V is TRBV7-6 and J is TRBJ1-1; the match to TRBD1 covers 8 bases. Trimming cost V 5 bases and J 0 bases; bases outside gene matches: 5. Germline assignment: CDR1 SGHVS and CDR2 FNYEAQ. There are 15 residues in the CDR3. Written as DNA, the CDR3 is TGTGCCAGCAGCGCCCGACAGGGGTTGAACACTGAAGCTTTCTTT. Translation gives CASSARQGLNTEAFF. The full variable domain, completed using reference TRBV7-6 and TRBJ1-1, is GAGVSQSPRYKVTKRGQDVALRCDPISGHVSLYWYRQALGQGPEFLTYFNYEAQQDKSGLPNDRFSAERPEGSISTLTIQRTEQRDSAMYRCASSARQGLNTEAFFGQGTRLTVV.

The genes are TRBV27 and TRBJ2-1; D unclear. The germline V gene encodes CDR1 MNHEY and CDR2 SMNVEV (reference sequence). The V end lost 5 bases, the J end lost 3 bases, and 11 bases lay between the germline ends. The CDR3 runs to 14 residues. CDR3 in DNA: TGTGCCAGCAGTCCCCTAGGCGTCTACAATGAGCAGTTCTTC. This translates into CASSPLGVYNEQFF.

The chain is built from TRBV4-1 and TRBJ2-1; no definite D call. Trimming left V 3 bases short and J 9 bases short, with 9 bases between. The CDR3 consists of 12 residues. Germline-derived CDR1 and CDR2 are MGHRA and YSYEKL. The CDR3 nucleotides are TGCGCCAGCAGCCAGGTCCGAGGTGAGCAGTTCTTC. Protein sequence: CASSQVRGEQFF.

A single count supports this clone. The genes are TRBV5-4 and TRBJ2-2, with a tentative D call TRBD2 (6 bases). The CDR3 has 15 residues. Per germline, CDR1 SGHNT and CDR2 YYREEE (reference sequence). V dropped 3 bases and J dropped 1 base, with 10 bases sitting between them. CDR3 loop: CASSSGVRNTGELFF. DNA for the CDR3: TGTGCCAGCAGCTCGGGGGTTAGGAACACCGGGGAGCTGTTTTTT.

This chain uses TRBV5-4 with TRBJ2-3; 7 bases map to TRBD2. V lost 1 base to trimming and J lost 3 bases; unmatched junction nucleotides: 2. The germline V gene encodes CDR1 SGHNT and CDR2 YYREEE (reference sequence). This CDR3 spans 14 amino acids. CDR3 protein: CASSLTSETDTQYF. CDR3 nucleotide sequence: TGTGCCAGCAGCTTGACTAGCGAAACAGATACGCAGTATTTT. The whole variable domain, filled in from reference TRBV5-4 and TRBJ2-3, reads ETGVTQSPTHLIKTRGQQVTLRCSSQSGHNTVSWYQQALGQGPQFIFQYYREEENGRGNFPPRFSGLQFPNYSSELNVNALELDDSALYLCASSLTSETDTQYFGPGTRLTVL.

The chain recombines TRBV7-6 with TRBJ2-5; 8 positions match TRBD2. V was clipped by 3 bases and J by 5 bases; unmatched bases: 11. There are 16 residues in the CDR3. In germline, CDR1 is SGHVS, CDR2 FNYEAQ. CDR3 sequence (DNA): TGTGCCAGCAGCTTGGAGGGACTAGTTACCAGGGAGACCCAGTACTTC. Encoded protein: CASSLEGLVTRETQYF. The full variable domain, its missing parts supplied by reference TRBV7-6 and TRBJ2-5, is GAGVSQSPRYKVTKRGQDVALRCDPISGHVSLYWYRQALGQGPEFLTYFNYEAQQDKSGLPNDRFSAERPEGSISTLTIQRTEQRDSAMYRCASSLEGLVTRETQYFGPGTRLLVL.